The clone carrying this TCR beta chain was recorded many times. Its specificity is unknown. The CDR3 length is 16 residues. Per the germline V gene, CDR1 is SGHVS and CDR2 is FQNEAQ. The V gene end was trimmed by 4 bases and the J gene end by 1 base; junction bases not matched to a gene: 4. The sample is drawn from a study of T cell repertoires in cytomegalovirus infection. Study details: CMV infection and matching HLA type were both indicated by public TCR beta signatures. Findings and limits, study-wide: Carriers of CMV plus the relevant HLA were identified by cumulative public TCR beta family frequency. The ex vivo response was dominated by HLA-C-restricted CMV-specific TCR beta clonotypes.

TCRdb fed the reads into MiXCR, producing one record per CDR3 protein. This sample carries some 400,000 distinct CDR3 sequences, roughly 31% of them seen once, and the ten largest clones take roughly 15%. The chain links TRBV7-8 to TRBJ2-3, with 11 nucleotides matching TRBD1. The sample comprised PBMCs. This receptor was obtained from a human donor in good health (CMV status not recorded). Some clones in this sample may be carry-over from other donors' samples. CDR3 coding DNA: TGTGCCAGCAGCTACTGGACAGGGGGCGGCACAGATACGCAGTATTTT. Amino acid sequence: CASSYWTGGGTDTQYF.